The 24 T cell receptor beta chains in this list originate from one sample, sequenced in a study of metastatic and nonmetastatic thyroid tumors. With MiXCR, TCRdb reprocessed the PCR reads. This sample yields 60,000 or so clones, of which more than 25% are seen a single time; 15% to 20% belongs to the top ten. Patients were all untreated before their thyroid surgery. The sequenced sample consisted of blood. The source is a female donor with papillary thyroid cancer or a benign thyroid nodule (not recorded which). Some clones in this sample may be carry-over from other donors' samples.

This clone was detected many times. The chain joins TRBV13 to TRBJ2-5, with TRBD2 matching over 10 bases. V was pared by 5 bases and J by 6 bases, with 15 bases of the junction left unmatched. CDR3 length equals 17 residues. Germline V gene data show CDR1 as PRHDT and CDR2 as FYEKMQ (reference sequence). The CDR3 here is CASSLRASGSGSKTQYF. In DNA, the CDR3 is TGTGCCAGCAGCCTACGGGCTAGCGGGAGCGGATCGAAGACCCAGTACTTC.

The chain couples TRBV12-3 or TRBV12-4 to TRBJ1-2; no clear D gene. The CDR3 spans 14 residues. The V end lost 5 bases, the J end lost 5 bases, and 15 bases lay between the germline ends. CDR3 DNA sequence: TGTGCCAGCAGTCTAAACGAATGGGGATATGGCTACACCTTC. It specifies CASSLNEWGYGYTF.

In its sample, this clone is medium-sized. The CDR3 bases are TGTGCCAGCAGTTATGCAGGGCGCACAGATACGCAGTATTTT. Translation gives CASSYAGRTDTQYF. The chain links TRBV6-2 or TRBV6-3 to TRBJ2-3; D may be TRBD1 (5 bases). CDR1 is MNHEY, CDR2 SVGEGT, per germline. Trimming removed 3 bases at V and 1 base at J, with 8 bases between. CDR3 size: 14 residues.

The rearrangement links TRBV6-2 or TRBV6-3 to TRBJ2-3; 10 nucleotides agree with TRBD2. Germline lookup yields CDR1 MNHEY and CDR2 SVGEGT. The CDR3 runs 19 residues. Trimming at V came to 0 bases and at J to 0 bases, leaving 9 bases not matched to a gene. This chain's CDR3 is CASSYSWTSGYLSTDTQYF. CDR3 sequence (DNA): TGTGCCAGCAGTTACTCGTGGACTAGCGGATACCTTAGCACAGATACGCAGTATTTT.

This clone was found a few times. The V call is TRBV20-1, the J call TRBJ2-7; possibly TRBD2 for D (6 bases). Trimming pared 3 bases from V and 3 bases from J, leaving 9 bases between. CDR1 and CDR2 from the germline V gene are DFQATT and SNEGSKA (reference sequence). This CDR3 is 12 amino acids long. The CDR3 is CSASGDFYEQYF. CDR3 bases: TGCAGTGCTAGTGGGGACTTCTACGAGCAGTACTTC.

This clone was seen only a few times. This rearrangement joins TRBV7-9 to TRBJ2-7, with D possibly being TRBD1 or TRBD2 (6 bases each). The CDR3 is 15 residues long. V was clipped by 5 bases and J by 2 bases, with 16 bases between them. The germline V gene encodes CDR1 SEHNR and CDR2 FQNEAQ (reference sequence). DNA for the CDR3: TGTGCCAGCAGCCCACAGAAGGGGGGACCCTACGAGCAGTACTTC. Amino acid sequence: CASSPQKGGPYEQYF.

V gene TRBV28 combines with J gene TRBJ1-2, with a possible D match to TRBD1 (6 bases). V was cut by 3 bases and J by 3 bases, with 20 bases left in between. This CDR3 has 17 amino acids. Germline assignment: CDR1 MDHEN and CDR2 SYDVKM. The CDR3: CASSLGGGGQGYYGYTF. CDR3 coding DNA: TGTGCCAGCAGTTTGGGGGGGGGGGGACAAGGGTACTATGGCTACACCTTC.

The genes are TRBV6-2 or TRBV6-3 and TRBJ1-1; TRBD1 matches 7 bases. The CDR3 spans 12 residues. Germline V gene lookup returns CDR1 MNHEY and CDR2 SVGEGT. V dropped 6 bases and J dropped 7; count of bases not matched to a gene: 5. CDR3 nucleotide sequence: TGTGCCAGCAGGACCTGGGACAGTGAAGCTTTCTTT. Its translation: CASRTWDSEAFF.

This clone was recorded a few times. The chain carries TRBV19 and TRBJ1-2; D is ambiguous. V lost 3 bases and J lost 2, with 7 bases in between. Germline CDR1 LNHDA, CDR2 SQIVND (reference sequence). CDR3 size: 13 residues. The CDR3 DNA reads TGTGCCAGTAGTATTGGAAAAAACTATGGCTACACCTTC. Its protein product is CASSIGKNYGYTF.

This clone has at least ten counts. The rearrangement uses TRBV30 and TRBJ1-2, with TRBD1 as a possible D gene (6 bases). In germline, CDR1 is GTSNPN, CDR2 SVGIG (reference sequence). The CDR3 contains 13 residues. V dropped 7 bases and J dropped 7 bases, with 19 bases sitting between them. CDR3 coding DNA: TGTGCCTTCTCTGTGCGGGGGGCTCGTGGCTACACCTTC. Its translation: CAFSVRGARGYTF.

The table lists this clone with a few counts. V usage is TRBV6-1 and J usage is TRBJ1-5; tentatively, D is TRBD1 (5 bases). Trimming took off 2 bases at V and 8 bases at J, with 16 bases between the two ends. Germline assignment: CDR1 MNHNS and CDR2 SASEGT. CDR3 length: 15 residues. CDR3 in amino acids: CASSEFRRGTKPQHF. The CDR3 DNA sequence: TGTGCCAGCAGTGAATTCCGTCGGGGGACGAAGCCCCAGCATTTT.

The chain recombines TRBV10-2 with TRBJ1-3, with D uncertain. Trimming stripped 2 bases from V and 0 bases from J, with 5 bases between. Per germline, CDR1 WSHSY and CDR2 SAAADI. CDR3 size: 14 residues. The CDR3 loop reads CASSEESSGNTIYF. CDR3 coding DNA: TGCGCCAGCAGTGAGGAGAGCTCTGGAAACACCATATATTTT.

The rearrangement links TRBV10-1 to TRBJ1-3; TRBD1 aligns across 7 bases. The V gene's germline CDR1 is WNHNN and CDR2 SYGVQD (reference sequence). CDR3 size: 14 residues. V shed 7 bases, J shed 2 bases, and the junction held 5 bases outside the gene matches. The CDR3 bases are TGCGCCAGCAATCTTGACAGGGCTGGAAACACCATATATTTT. This encodes CASNLDRAGNTIYF.

The chain links TRBV20-1 to TRBJ2-7, with TRBD2 matching over 11 bases. The V gene end was trimmed by 6 bases and the J gene end by 4 bases; junction bases not matched to a gene: 5. The CDR3 spans 13 residues. The germline CDR1 and CDR2 sequences are DFQATT and SNEGSKA (reference sequence). The CDR3 DNA follows: TGCAGTGCAATACTAGCGGGAGTTTACGAGCAGTACTTC. Amino acids: CSAILAGVYEQYF.

The count of this clone is one. The chain joins TRBV11-2 to TRBJ2-5, with D possibly being TRBD1 (5 bases). Germline V gene data show CDR1 as SGHAT and CDR2 as FQNNGV. CDR3 length equals 15 residues. V lost 3 bases, J lost 7 bases, and 18 bases lay in between. Here the CDR3 DNA reads TGTGCCAGCAGCTTGGCCCGCCAGGGCCTGGGGACCCAGTACTTC. This translates into CASSLARQGLGTQYF. Supplemented by reference TRBV11-2 and TRBJ2-5, the full variable domain reads EAGVAQSPRYKIIEKRQSVAFWCNPISGHATLYWYQQILGQGPKLLIQFQNNGVVDDSQLPKDRFSAERLKGVDSTLKIQPAKLEDSAVYLCASSLARQGLGTQYFGPGTRLLVL.

The chain combines TRBV7-9 with TRBJ2-2; D remains ambiguous. Trimming cost V 5 bases and J 7 bases, with 5 bases left between them. The germline V gene has CDR1 SEHNR and CDR2 FQNEAQ (reference sequence). The CDR3 has 11 amino acids. CDR3 coding DNA: TGTGCCAGCAGCATTTACGGGGAGCTGTTTTTT. It translates to CASSIYGELFF.

This clone has only a few counts. This chain links TRBV6-5 with TRBJ2-1; 7 bases align to TRBD2. The CDR3 runs 17 residues. With 2 bases clipped from V and 4 bases from J, the junction kept 11 bases outside the gene matches. Germline V gene data show CDR1 as MNHEY and CDR2 as SVGAGI. The CDR3 region is CASSYPPLREIYNEQFF. The CDR3 nucleotides are TGTGCCAGCAGTTACCCCCCACTGCGGGAGATTTACAATGAGCAGTTCTTC.

The table lists this clone with a few counts. The chain is built from TRBV12-3 or TRBV12-4 and TRBJ1-5, with 8 bases that match TRBD1. This CDR3 comprises 14 residues. Germline trimming cut 3 bases from V and 2 bases from J; bases unmatched to any gene: 0. The chain's CDR3 is CASSLTGGNQPQHF. CDR3 nucleotides: TGTGCCAGCAGTTTGACAGGGGGCAATCAGCCCCAGCATTTT.

This clone is medium-sized in the sample. The rearrangement uses TRBV10-3 and TRBJ2-3, with 9 bases that match TRBD2. The germline gives CDR1 ENHRY, CDR2 SYGVKD. Germline trimming cut 0 bases from V and 4 bases from J; bases unmatched to any gene: 5. The CDR3 loop spans 16 amino acids. Here the CDR3 reads CAISESSGSGPDTQYF. The CDR3 DNA reads TGTGCCATCAGTGAGTCTAGCGGGAGCGGGCCAGATACGCAGTATTTT.

This sequence joins TRBV4-3 and TRBJ2-7, with 12 bases lining up with TRBD1. Germline V CDR1 and CDR2: LGHNA, YSLEER. The V gene end was trimmed by 4 bases and the J gene end by 4 bases; junction bases not matched to a gene: 8. The length of the CDR3 is 16 residues. In DNA, the CDR3 is TGCGCCAGCAGCCCTTCCGGGACAGGGGGCTTATACGAGCAGTACTTC. This translates into CASSPSGTGGLYEQYF.

The sample holds a few counts of this clone. Mismatch with germline at one junction end may stem from a read error. This same CDR3 is encoded by further DNA sequences in the sample. The chain uses TRBV28 and TRBJ2-7; 10 bases are a match to TRBD2. The germline V gene encodes CDR1 MDHEN and CDR2 SYDVKM. The CDR3 is 16 amino acids. This CDR3 reads CASSLELAGADYEQYF. The DNA of the CDR3 is TGTGCCAGCAGTTTAGAGCTAGCGGGAGCGGACTACGAGCAGTACTTT.

The chain couples TRBV5-1 to TRBJ2-7; 10 bases align to TRBD2. Germline CDR1 SGHRS, CDR2 YFSETQ. J lost 5 bases, V lost 7 bases, and 9 bases had no gene match. The CDR3 runs 14 residues. The CDR3: CASAGLAGANEQYF. In DNA, the CDR3 is TGCGCCAGCGCGGGTCTAGCGGGAGCCAACGAGCAGTACTTC.

This clone was seen more than once but under ten times. CDR3 nucleotides: TGTGCCAGCAGCTCGGGACAGGGGGCCGGGGAGCTGTTTTTT. It specifies CASSSGQGAGELFF. The V gene is TRBV11-3, the J gene TRBJ2-2; 11 nucleotides match TRBD1. The CDR3 is 14 amino acids. Germline lookup yields CDR1 SGHNT and CDR2 YENEEA. With 4 bases clipped from V and 6 bases from J, the junction kept 1 base outside the gene matches.

The V gene is TRBV20-1, the J gene TRBJ2-1; D gene unclear. Germline CDR1 reads DFQATT; CDR2 reads SNEGSKA (reference sequence). This CDR3 comprises 12 residues. The V gene lost 0 bases and the J gene lost 16 bases, with 16 bases spanning the gap. For the CDR3, the DNA is TGCAGTGCTAGAGATGAAGCCGTCCCCCCCTTCTTC. This gives the protein CSARDEAVPPFF.